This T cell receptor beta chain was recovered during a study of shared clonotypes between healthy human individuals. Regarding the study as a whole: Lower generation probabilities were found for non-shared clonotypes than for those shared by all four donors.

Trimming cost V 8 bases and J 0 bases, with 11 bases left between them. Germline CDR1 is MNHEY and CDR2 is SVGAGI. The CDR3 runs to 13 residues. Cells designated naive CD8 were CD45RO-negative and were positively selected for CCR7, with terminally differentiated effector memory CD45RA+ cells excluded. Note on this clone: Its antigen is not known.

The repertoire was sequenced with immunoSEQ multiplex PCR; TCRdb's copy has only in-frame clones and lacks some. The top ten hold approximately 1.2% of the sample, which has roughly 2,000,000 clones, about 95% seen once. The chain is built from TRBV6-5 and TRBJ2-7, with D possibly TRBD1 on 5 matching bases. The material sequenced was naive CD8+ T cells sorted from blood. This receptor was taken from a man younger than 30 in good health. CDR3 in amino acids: CASQHRSSYEQYF. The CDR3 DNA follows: TGTGCCAGCCAGCACAGGAGCTCCTACGAGCAGTACTTC.